This T cell receptor (beta chain) appears in the sequencing data of a study of blood T cells in healthy people across ages. Whole-study findings and limits: In these data, TCR beta diversity tracked strongly with naive T cell percentage. A roughly linear age-dependent decrease characterized TCR beta diversity per million T cells. The diversity estimates, figures obtained from one million T cells, were considered underestimates.

The length of the CDR3 is 15 residues. V was pared by 4 bases and J by 4 bases, with 13 bases between. Germline V gene lookup returns CDR1 LGHDT and CDR2 YNNKEL (reference sequence). A second PCR, run for about 7 to 11 cycles, used a sample-barcoded 5' primer plus a J-beta primer mix. One entry per CDR3 protein, called by TCRdb with MiXCR from the 5' RACE reads. The repertoire has around 900,000 distinct CDR3 sequences, 29% of them found once; the top ten carry 17%. In its sample, this clonotype was seen a few times. What it binds is unknown. The chain carries TRBV3-1 and TRBJ2-2, with D possibly TRBD1 on 6 matching bases. This TCR was recovered from a woman over 75 in good health. The sample comprised blood. The CDR3 loop is CASSRRTAGTGELFF. As DNA, the CDR3 is TGTGCCAGCAGCCGGCGGACAGCTGGCACCGGGGAGCTGTTTTTT.